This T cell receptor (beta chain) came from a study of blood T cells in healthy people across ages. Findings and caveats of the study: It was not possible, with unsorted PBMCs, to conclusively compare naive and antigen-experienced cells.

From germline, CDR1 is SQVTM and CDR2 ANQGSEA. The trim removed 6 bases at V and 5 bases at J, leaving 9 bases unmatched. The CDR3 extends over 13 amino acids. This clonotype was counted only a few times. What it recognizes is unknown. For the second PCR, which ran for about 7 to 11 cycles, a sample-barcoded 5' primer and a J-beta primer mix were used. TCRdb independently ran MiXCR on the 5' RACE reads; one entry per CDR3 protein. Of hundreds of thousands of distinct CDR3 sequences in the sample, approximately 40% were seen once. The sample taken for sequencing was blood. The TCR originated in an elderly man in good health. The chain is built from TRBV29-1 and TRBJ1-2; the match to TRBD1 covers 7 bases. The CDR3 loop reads CSVDYRDSYGYTF. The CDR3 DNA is TGCAGCGTCGATTACCGGGACAGTTATGGCTACACCTTC.